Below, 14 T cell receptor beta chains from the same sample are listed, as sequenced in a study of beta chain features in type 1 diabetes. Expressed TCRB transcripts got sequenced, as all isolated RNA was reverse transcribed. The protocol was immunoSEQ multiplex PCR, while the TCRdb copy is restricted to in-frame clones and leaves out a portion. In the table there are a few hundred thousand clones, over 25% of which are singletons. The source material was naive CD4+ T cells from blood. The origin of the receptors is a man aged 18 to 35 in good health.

CDR3 sequence (DNA): TGTGCCAGCTCACCACTTGCAGGGATGAGCCAGCCCCAGCATTTT. This codes for CASSPLAGMSQPQHF. This chain uses TRBV18 with TRBJ1-5, with D perhaps TRBD1 (5 bases). The CDR3 length is 15 residues. Germline V CDR1 and CDR2: KGHSH, LQKENI. V was shortened by 1 base and J by 7 bases, with 14 bases between the two germline ends.

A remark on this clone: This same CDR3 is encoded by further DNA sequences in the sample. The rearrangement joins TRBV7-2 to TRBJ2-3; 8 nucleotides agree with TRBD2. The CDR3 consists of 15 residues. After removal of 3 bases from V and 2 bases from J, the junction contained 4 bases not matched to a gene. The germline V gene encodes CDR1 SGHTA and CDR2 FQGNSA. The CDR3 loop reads CASSLAGGPTDTQYF. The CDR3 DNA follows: TGTGCCAGCAGCTTGGCGGGAGGACCCACAGATACGCAGTATTTT.

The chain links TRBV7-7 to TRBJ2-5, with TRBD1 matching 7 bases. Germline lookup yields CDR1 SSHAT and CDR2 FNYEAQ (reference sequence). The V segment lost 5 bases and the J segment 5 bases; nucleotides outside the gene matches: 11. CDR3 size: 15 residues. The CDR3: CASSPSTGKGETQYF. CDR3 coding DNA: TGTGCCAGCAGCCCGTCGACAGGGAAGGGGGAGACCCAGTACTTC.

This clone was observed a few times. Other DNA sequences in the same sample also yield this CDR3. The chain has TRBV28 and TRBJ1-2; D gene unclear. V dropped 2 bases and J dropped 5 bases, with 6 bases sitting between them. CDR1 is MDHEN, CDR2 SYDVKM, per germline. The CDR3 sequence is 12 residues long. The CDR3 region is CASSLVGYGYTF. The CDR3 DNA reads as TGTGCCAGCAGTTTAGTTGGGTATGGCTACACCTTC.

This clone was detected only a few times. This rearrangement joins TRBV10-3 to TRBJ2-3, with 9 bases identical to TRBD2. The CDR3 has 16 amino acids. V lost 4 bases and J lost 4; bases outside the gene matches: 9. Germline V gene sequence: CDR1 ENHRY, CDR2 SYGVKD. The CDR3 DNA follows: TGTGCCATCAGTGCCTTTAGCGGGAGTGGCGCAGATACGCAGTATTTT. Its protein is CAISAFSGSGADTQYF.

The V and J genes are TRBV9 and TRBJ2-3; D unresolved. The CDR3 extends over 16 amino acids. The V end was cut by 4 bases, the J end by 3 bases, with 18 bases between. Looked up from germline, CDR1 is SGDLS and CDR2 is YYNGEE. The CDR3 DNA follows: TGTGCCAGCAGCACCATTGGGGTGCGATGGACAGATACGCAGTATTTT. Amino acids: CASSTIGVRWTDTQYF.

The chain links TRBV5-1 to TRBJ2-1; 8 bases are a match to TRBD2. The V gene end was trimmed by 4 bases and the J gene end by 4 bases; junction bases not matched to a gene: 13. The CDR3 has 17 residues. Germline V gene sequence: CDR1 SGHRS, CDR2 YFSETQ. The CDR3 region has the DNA TGCGCCAGCAGCGTGGCCCCTCCGGCTAGCGGGTACAATGAGCAGTTCTTC. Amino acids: CASSVAPPASGYNEQFF.

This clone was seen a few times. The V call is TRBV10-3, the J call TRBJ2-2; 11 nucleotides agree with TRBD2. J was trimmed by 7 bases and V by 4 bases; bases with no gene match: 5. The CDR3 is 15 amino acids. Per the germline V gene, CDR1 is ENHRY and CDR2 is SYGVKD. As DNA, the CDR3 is TGTGCCATCAGTGGTACTAGCGGGAGCAACGGGGAGCTGTTTTTT. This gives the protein CAISGTSGSNGELFF.

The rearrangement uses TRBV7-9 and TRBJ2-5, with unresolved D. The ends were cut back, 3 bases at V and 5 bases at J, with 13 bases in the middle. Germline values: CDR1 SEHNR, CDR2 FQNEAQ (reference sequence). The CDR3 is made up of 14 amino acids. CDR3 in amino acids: CASSFKQLVETQYF. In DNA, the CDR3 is TGTGCCAGCAGCTTTAAACAGCTGGTGGAGACCCAGTACTTC.

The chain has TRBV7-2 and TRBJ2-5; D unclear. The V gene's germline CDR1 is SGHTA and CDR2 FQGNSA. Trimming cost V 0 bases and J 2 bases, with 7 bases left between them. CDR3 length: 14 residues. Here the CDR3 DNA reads TGTGCCAGCAGCTTAGCAGAGTGGCAAGAGACCCAGTACTTC. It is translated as CASSLAEWQETQYF.

This CDR3 reads CAISPIGTSGGSLSYEQYF. Written as DNA, the CDR3 is TGTGCCATCAGTCCGATCGGGACTAGCGGGGGGTCCCTCTCCTACGAGCAGTACTTC. This rearrangement joins TRBV10-3 to TRBJ2-7; 15 bases are shared with TRBD2. The germline CDR1 and CDR2 sequences are ENHRY and SYGVKD. CDR3 size: 19 residues. The V and J ends lost 5 bases and 0 bases, in that order; junction bases with no gene match: 11.

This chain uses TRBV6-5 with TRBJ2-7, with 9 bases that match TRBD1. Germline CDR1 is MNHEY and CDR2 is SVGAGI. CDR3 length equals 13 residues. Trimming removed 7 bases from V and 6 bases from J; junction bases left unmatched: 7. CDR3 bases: TGTGCCAGCATGAGGGGACAGGGAACCGAGCAGTACTTC. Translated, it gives CASMRGQGTEQYF.

For the CDR3, the DNA is TGCAGCGTTGCGGGGCCAACAACTAATGAAAAACTGTTTTTT. Translation: CSVAGPTTNEKLFF. V is TRBV29-1 and J is TRBJ1-4; weak D call: TRBD1 (5 bases). CDR3 length: 14 amino acids. CDR1 and CDR2 (germline): SQVTM, ANQGSEA. V was shortened by 4 bases and J by 0 bases, with 9 bases between the two germline ends.

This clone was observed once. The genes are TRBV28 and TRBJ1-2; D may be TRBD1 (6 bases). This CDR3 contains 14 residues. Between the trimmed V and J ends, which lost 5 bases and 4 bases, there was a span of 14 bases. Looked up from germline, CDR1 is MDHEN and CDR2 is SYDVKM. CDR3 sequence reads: CASSEQGRSYGYTF. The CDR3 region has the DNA TGTGCCAGCAGTGAACAGGGCCGTTCCTATGGCTACACCTTC.